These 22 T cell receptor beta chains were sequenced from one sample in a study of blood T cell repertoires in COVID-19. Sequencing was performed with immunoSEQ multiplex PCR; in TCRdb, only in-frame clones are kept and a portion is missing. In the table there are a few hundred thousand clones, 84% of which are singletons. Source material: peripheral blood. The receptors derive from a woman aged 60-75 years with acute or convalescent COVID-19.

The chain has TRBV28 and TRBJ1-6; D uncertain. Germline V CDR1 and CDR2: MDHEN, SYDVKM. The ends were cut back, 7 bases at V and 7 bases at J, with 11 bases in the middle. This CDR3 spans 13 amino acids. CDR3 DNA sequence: TGTGCCAGCACCAGGAATGTCAATTCACCCCTCCACTTT. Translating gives CASTRNVNSPLHF.

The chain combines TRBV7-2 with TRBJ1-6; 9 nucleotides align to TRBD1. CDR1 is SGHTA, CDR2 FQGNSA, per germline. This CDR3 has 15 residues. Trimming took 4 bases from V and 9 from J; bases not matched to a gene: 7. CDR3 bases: TGTGCCAGCAGCTCATCGACAGGGGGAGGTTCACCCCTCCACTTT. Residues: CASSSSTGGGSPLHF.

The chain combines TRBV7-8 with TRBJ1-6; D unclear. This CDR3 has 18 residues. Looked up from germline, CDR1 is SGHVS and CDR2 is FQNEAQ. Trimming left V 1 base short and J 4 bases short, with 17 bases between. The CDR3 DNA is TGTGCCAGCAGCTTAGTGAGTCCGGAGACTGTGTATAATTCACCCCTCCACTTT. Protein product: CASSLVSPETVYNSPLHF.

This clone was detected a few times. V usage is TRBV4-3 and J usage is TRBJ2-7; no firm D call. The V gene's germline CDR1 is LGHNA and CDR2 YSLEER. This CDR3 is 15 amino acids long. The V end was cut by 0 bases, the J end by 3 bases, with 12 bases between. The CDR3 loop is CASSQDLSPGYEQYF. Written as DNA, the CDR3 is TGCGCCAGCAGCCAAGATCTGAGCCCAGGCTACGAGCAGTACTTC.

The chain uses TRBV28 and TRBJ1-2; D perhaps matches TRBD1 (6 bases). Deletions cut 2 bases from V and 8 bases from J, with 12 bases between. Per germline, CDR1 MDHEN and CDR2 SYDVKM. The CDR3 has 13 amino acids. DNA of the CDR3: TGTGCCAGCAGTTTAGCGGGGGCGAGGGGCTACACCTTC. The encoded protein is CASSLAGARGYTF.

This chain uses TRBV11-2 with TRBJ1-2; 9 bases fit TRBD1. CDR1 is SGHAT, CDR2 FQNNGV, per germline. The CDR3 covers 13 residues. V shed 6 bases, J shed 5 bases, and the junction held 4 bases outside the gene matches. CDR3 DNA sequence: TGTGCCAGCAGGGGACAGGGCCGGTATGGCTACACCTTC. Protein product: CASRGQGRYGYTF.

CDR3 bases: TGCGCCAGCAGCTTGGCTCAGGTCGCAGATACGCAGTATTTT. Its translation: CASSLAQVADTQYF. The chain uses TRBV5-1 and TRBJ2-3; D is ambiguous. The CDR3 spans 14 residues. Trimming cost V 0 bases and J 4 bases, with 9 bases left between them. The germline gives CDR1 SGHRS, CDR2 YFSETQ.

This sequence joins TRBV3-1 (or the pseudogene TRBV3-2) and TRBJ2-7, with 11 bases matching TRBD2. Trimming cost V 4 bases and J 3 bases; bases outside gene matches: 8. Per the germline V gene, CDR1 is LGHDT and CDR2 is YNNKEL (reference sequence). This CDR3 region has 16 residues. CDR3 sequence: CASSRDLGTSGYEQYF. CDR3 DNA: TGTGCCAGCAGCCGGGACCTTGGGACTAGCGGCTACGAGCAGTACTTC.

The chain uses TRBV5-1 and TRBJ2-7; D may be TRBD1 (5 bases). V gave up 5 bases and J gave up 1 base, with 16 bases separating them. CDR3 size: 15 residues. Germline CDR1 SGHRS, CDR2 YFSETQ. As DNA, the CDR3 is TGCGCCAGCAGTTCACGTCCTACAGGATCCTACGAGCAGTACTTC. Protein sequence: CASSSRPTGSYEQYF. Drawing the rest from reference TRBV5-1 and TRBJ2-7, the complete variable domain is KAGVTQTPRYLIKTRGQQVTLSCSPISGHRSVSWYQQTPGQGLQFLFEYFSETQRNKGNFPGRFSGRQFSNSRSEMNVSTLELGDSALYLCASSSRPTGSYEQYFGPGTRLTVT.

CDR3 sequence reads: CASSSGGLAYNEQFF. The CDR3 DNA follows: TGTGCCAGCAGCTCGGGGGGACTAGCTTACAATGAGCAGTTCTTC. V and J are TRBV7-2 and TRBJ2-1; 9 bases fit TRBD2. Germline V gene lookup returns CDR1 SGHTA and CDR2 FQGNSA. V dropped 4 bases and J dropped 4; count of bases not matched to a gene: 5. This CDR3 is 15 amino acids long.

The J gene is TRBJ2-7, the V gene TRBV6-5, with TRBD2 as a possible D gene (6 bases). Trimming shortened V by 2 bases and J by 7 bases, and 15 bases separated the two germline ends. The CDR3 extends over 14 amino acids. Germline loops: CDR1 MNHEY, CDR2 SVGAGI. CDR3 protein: CASSYGSSRGEQYF. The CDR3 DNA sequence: TGTGCCAGCAGTTACGGGTCATCTCGGGGGGAGCAGTACTTC.

The CDR3 nucleotides read TGTGCCTGGAGTCTTGGGACAGCGAAAAATGAGCAGTTCTTC. Translating it yields CAWSLGTAKNEQFF. V is TRBV30 and J is TRBJ2-1, with 7 bases that match TRBD1. The CDR3 sequence is 14 residues long. The V gene's germline CDR1 is GTSNPN and CDR2 SVGIG (reference sequence). V shed 2 bases and J 7 bases; nucleotides not matched to a gene: 8.

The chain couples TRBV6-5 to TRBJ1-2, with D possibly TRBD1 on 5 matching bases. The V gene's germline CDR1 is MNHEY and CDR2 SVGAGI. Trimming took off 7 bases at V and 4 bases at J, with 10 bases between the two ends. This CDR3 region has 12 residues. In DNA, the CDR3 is TGTGCCAGCACGGGGGGGGGCTATGGCTACACCTTC. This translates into CASTGGGYGYTF.

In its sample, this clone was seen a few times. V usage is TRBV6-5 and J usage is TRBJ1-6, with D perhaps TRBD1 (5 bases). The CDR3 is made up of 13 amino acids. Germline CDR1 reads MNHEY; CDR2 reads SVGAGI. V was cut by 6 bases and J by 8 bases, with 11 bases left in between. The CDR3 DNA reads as TGTGCCAGCAGCGCACAGGTTTATTCACCCCTCCACTTT. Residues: CASSAQVYSPLHF.

The CDR3 region is CASSPMGRGNSPLHF. The CDR3, as DNA: TGTGCCAGCTCACCAATGGGGCGGGGTAATTCACCCCTCCACTTT. V usage is TRBV18 and J usage is TRBJ1-6; D may be TRBD1 (5 bases). Germline values: CDR1 KGHSH, CDR2 LQKENI. The CDR3 loop spans 15 amino acids. Trimming cost V 2 bases and J 6 bases, with 11 bases left between them. Full variable domain (missing parts from reference TRBV18 and TRBJ1-6): NAGVMQNPRHLVRRRGQEARLRCSPMKGHSHVYWYRQLPEEGLKFMVYLQKENIIDESGMPKERFSAEFPKEGPSILRIQQVVRGDSAAYFCASSPMGRGNSPLHFGNGTRLTVT.

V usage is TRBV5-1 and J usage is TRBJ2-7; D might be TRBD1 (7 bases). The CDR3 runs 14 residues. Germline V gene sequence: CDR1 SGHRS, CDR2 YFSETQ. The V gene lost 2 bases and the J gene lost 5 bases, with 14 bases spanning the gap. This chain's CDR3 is CASSFGQGGNEQYF. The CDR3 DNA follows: TGCGCCAGCAGCTTTGGCCAGGGGGGAAACGAGCAGTACTTC.

This chain's CDR3 is CASSQDIRVAYNEQFF. CDR3 DNA: TGTGCCAGCAGCCAAGATATCCGGGTCGCCTACAATGAGCAGTTCTTC. The rearrangement uses TRBV4-2 and TRBJ2-1; D is unresolved. The germline V gene has CDR1 LGHNA and CDR2 YNFKEQ. The CDR3 extends over 16 amino acids. Trimming cost V 0 bases and J 2 bases, with 11 bases left between them.

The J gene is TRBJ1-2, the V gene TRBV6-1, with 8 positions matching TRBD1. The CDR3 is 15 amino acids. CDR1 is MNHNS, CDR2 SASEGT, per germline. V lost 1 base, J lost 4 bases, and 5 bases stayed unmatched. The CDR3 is CASSEVPDRAYGYTF. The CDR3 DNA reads TGTGCCAGCAGTGAAGTGCCGGACAGGGCCTATGGCTACACCTTC.

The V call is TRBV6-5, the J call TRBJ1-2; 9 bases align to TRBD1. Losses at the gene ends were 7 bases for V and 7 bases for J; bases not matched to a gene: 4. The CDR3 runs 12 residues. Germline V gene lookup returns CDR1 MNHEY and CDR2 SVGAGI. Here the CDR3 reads CASMGTGFGYTF. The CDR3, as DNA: TGTGCCAGCATGGGGACAGGGTTTGGCTACACCTTC.

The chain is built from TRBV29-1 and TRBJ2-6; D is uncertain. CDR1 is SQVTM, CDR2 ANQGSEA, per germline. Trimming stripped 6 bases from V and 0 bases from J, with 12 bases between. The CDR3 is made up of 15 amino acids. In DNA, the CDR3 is TGCAGCGTAACAGTAACTCGCTCTGGGGCCAACGTCCTGACTTTC. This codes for CSVTVTRSGANVLTF.

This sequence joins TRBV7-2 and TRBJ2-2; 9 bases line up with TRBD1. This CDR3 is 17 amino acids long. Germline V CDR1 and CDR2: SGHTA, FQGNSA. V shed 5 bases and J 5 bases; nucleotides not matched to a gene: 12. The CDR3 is CASSPPRYRGRTGELFF. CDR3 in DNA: TGTGCCAGCAGCCCTCCGCGATACAGGGGGCGAACCGGGGAGCTGTTTTTT. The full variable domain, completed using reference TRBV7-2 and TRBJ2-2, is GAGVSQSPSNKVTEKGKDVELRCDPISGHTALYWYRQSLGQGLEFLIYFQGNSAPDKSGLPSDRFSAERTGGSVSTLTIQRTQQEDSAVYLCASSPPRYRGRTGELFFGEGSRLTVL.

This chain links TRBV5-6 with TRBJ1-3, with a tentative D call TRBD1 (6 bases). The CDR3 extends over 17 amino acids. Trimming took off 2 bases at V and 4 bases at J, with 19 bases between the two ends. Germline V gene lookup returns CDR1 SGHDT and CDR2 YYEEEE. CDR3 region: CASSLDLYQGSGNTIYF. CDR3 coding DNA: TGTGCCAGCAGCTTAGACCTGTATCAGGGGAGCGGAAACACCATATATTTT.